Presented here are 4 T cell receptor beta chains from one specimen sequenced in a study of blood T cell repertoires in COVID-19. Clones were sequenced by immunoSEQ multiplex PCR, and TCRdb holds only the in-frame ones, with some missing. This table has 40,000 or so clones, just over 85% appearing once. The specimen sequenced was peripheral blood. Receptor source: a man aged 40-49 years with active COVID-19.

This chain links TRBV3-1 (or the pseudogene TRBV3-2) with TRBJ1-3; D remains ambiguous. Germline V CDR1 and CDR2: LGHDT, YNNKEL (reference sequence). The ends were cut back, 3 bases at V and 1 base at J, with 7 bases in the middle. There are 14 residues in the CDR3. In DNA, the CDR3 is TGTGCCAGCAGCCATCGGGAGTCTGGAAACACCATATATTTT. Residues: CASSHRESGNTIYF.

In its sample, this clone was seen once. This chain uses TRBV10-3 with TRBJ1-1; D possibly corresponds to TRBD1 (5 bases). Germline V gene lookup returns CDR1 ENHRY and CDR2 SYGVKD. Trimming shortened V by 2 bases and J by 3 bases, and 7 bases separated the two germline ends. The CDR3 is made up of 13 amino acids. CDR3 sequence reads: CAISERGDTEAFF. CDR3 nucleotides: TGTGCCATCAGTGAGCGGGGGGACACTGAAGCTTTCTTT.

This clone was counted a single time. This chain uses TRBV6-5 with TRBJ2-2, with D unresolved. Trimming cost V 6 bases and J 6 bases, with 14 bases left between them. The CDR3 is made up of 14 amino acids. Per the germline V gene, CDR1 is MNHEY and CDR2 is SVGAGI. CDR3 amino acids: CASRAPGDPGELFF. CDR3 nucleotides: TGTGCCAGCAGGGCCCCCGGAGATCCCGGGGAGCTGTTTTTT.

V is TRBV7-2 and J is TRBJ1-2, with 9 nucleotides matching TRBD1. The junction had 9 bases not matched to a gene; V was cut back by 2 bases and J by 5 bases. Germline V CDR1 and CDR2: SGHTA, FQGNSA. This CDR3 is 16 amino acids long. In DNA, the CDR3 is TGTGCCAGCAGCTTACAGCCGGGACAGGGAAGGTATGGCTACACCTTC. Translation: CASSLQPGQGRYGYTF.